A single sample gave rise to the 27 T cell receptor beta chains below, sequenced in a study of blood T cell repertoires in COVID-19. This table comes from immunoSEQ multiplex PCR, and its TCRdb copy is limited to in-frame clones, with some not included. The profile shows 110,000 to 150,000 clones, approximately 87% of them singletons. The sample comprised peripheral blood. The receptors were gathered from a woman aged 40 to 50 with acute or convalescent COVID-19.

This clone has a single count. In nucleotides, the CDR3 is TGTGCCAGCAGTGAAGCCTCAGCGGGTCCCTACGAGCAGTACTTC. Its translation: CASSEASAGPYEQYF. The chain is built from TRBV2 and TRBJ2-7; a weak D match, TRBD2 (6 bases). The germline V gene encodes CDR1 SNHLY and CDR2 FYNNEI. V shed 0 bases and J shed 2 bases, with 11 bases lying between them. The CDR3 has 15 residues.

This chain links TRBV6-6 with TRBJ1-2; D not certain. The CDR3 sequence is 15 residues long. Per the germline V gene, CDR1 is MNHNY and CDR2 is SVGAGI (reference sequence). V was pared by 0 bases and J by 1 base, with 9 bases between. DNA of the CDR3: TGTGCCAGCAGTTACTCCCCGAGAAATAACTATGGCTACACCTTC. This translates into CASSYSPRNNYGYTF.

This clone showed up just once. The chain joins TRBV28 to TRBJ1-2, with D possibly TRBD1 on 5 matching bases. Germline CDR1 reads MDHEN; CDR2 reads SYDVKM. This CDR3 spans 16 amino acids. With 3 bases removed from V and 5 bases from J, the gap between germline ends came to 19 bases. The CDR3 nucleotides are TGTGCCAGCAGTTTTTGGGGGGGGATAGGACCTTATGGCTACACCTTC. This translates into CASSFWGGIGPYGYTF.

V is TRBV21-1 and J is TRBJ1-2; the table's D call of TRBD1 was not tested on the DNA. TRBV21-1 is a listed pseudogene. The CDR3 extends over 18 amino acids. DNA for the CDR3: TGTGCCAGCAGCAGGCAATTTCCGGGACAGGGGGCAAACTATGGCTACACCTTC. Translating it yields CASSRQFPGQGANYGYTF.

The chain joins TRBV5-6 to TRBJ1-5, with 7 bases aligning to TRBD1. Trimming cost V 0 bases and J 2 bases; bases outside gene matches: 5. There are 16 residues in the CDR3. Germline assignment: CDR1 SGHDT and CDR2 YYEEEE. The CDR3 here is CASSLEAGGGNQPQHF. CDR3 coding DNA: TGTGCCAGCAGCTTGGAGGCAGGGGGTGGCAATCAGCCCCAGCATTTT.

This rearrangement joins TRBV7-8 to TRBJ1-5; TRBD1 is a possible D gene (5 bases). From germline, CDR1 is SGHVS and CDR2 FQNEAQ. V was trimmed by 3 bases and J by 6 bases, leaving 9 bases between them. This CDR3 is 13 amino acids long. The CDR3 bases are TGTGCCAGCAGCTTTTCAGGGATTCAGCCCCAGCATTTT. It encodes CASSFSGIQPQHF.

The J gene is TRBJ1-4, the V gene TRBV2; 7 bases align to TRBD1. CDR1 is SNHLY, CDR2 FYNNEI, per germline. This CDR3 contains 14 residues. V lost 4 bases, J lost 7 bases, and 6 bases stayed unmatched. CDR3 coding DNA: TGTGCCAGCAGTGCAAGGCAGGGGGGTGAAAAACTGTTTTTT. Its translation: CASSARQGGEKLFF.

This CDR3 reads CASSLRLAGYTGELFF. DNA of the CDR3: TGTGCCAGCAGTTTGAGACTAGCGGGGTACACCGGGGAGCTGTTTTTT. The gene calls are TRBV27 and TRBJ2-2; 11 nucleotides line up with TRBD2. Germline V lookup: CDR1 MNHEY, CDR2 SMNVEV (reference sequence). V was clipped by 3 bases and J by 3 bases; unmatched bases: 3. CDR3 length: 16 amino acids.

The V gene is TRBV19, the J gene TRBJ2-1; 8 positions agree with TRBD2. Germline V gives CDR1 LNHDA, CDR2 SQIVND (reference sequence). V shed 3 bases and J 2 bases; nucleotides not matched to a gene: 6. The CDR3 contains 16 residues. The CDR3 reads CASSMGPGGAYNEQFF. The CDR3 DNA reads TGTGCCAGTAGTATGGGCCCGGGGGGGGCCTACAATGAGCAGTTCTTC. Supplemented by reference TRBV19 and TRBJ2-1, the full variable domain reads DGGITQSPKYLFRKEGQNVTLSCEQNLNHDAMYWYRQDPGQGLRLIYYSQIVNDFQKGDIAEGYSVSREKKESFPLTVTSAQKNPTAFYLCASSMGPGGAYNEQFFGPGTRLTVL.

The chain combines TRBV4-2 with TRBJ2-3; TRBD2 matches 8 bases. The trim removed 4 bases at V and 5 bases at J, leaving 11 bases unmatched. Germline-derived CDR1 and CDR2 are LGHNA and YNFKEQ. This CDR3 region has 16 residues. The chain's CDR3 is CASSPRAGGRGDTQYF. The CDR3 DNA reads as TGTGCCAGCAGCCCGAGGGCGGGGGGTCGCGGAGATACGCAGTATTTT.

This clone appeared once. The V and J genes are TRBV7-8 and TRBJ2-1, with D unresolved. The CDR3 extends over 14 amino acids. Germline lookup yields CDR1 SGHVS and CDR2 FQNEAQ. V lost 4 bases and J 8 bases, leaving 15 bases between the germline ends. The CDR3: CASSSYSNPDEQFF. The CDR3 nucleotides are TGTGCCAGCAGCTCCTACAGTAATCCGGATGAGCAGTTCTTC.

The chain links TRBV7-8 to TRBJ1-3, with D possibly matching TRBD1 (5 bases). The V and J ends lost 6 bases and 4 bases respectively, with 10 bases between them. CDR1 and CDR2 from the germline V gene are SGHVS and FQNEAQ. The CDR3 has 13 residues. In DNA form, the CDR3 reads TGTGCCAGCAGTCAGGGTCCCGGAAACACCATATATTTT. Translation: CASSQGPGNTIYF.

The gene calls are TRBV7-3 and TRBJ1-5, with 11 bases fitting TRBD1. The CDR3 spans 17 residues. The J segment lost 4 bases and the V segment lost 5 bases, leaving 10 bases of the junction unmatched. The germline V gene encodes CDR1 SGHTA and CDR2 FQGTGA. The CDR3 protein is CASSPSNRDRGNQPQHF. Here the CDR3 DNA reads TGTGCCAGCAGCCCCTCAAACCGGGACAGGGGGAATCAGCCCCAGCATTTT.

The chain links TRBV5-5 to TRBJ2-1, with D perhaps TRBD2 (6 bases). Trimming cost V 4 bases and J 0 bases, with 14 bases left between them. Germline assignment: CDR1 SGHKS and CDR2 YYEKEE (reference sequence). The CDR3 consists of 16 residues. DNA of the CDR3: TGTGCCAGCAGCGCGGGACCCGCGAGCTCCTACAATGAGCAGTTCTTC. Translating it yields CASSAGPASSYNEQFF.

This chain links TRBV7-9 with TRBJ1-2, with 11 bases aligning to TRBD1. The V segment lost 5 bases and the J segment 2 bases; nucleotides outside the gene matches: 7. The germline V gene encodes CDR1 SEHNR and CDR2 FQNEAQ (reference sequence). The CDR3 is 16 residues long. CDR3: CASSLGQGEINYGYTF. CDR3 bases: TGTGCCAGCAGCCTGGGACAGGGGGAAATAAACTATGGCTACACCTTC.

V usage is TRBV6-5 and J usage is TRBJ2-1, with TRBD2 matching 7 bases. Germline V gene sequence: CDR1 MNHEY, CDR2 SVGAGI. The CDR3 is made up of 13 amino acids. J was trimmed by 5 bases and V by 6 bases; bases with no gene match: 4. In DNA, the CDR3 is TGTGCCAGCAGGGGGGGGACGGACAATGAGCAGTTCTTC. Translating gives CASRGGTDNEQFF.

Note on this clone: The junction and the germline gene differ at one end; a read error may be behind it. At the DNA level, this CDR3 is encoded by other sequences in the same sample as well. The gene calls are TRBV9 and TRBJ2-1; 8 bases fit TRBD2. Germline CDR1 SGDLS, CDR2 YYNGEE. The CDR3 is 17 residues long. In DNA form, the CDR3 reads TGTGCCAGCAGCCAACCAGGCGGGGGGCCGTCTCGGAATGAACAGTTCTTC. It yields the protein CASSQPGGGPSRNEQFF.

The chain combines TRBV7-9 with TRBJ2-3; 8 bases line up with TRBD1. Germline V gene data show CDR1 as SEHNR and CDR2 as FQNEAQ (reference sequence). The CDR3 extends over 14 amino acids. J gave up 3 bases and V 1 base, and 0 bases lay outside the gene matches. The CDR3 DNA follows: TGTGCCAGCAGCTTAGGGACAGGGACAGATACGCAGTATTTT. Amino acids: CASSLGTGTDTQYF.

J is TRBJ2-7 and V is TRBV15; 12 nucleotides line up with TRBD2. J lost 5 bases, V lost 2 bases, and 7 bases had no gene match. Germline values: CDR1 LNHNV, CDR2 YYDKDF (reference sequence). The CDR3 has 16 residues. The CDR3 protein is CATSRFASGRADEQYF. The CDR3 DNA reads TGTGCCACCAGCAGATTCGCTAGCGGGAGGGCCGACGAGCAGTACTTC.

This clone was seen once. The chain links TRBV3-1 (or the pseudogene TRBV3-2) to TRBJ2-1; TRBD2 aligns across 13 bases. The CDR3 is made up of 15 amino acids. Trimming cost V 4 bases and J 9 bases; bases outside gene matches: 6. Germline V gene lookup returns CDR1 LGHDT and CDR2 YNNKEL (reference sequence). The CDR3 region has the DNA TGTGCCAGCAGCCCCCGGACTAGCGGGAGCCCTGAGCAGTTCTTC. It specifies CASSPRTSGSPEQFF.

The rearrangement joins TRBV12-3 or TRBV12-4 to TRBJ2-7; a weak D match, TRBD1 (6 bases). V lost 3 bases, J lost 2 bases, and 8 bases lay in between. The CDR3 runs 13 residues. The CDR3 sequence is CASSFSGAYEQYF. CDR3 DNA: TGTGCCAGCAGTTTCTCAGGGGCCTACGAGCAGTACTTC.

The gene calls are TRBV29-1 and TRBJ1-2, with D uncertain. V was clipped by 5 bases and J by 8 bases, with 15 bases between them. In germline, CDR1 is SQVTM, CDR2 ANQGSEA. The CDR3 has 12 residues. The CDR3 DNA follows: TGCAGCGTTCCATATCGGGGTTTAGGCTACACCTTC. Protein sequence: CSVPYRGLGYTF.

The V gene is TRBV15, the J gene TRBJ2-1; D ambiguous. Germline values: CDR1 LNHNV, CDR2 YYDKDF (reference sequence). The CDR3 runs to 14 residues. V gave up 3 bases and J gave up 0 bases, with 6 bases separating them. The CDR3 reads CATSRESSYNEQFF. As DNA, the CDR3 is TGTGCCACCAGCAGGGAGAGCTCCTACAATGAGCAGTTCTTC.

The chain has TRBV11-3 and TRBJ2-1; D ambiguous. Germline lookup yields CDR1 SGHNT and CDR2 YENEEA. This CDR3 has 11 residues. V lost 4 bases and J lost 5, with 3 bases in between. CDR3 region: CASSSDNEQFF. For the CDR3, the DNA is TGTGCCAGCAGCTCGGACAATGAGCAGTTCTTC.

The CDR3 here is CASSPGRTGAYGYTF. The CDR3 nucleotides are TGTGCCAGCAGCCCCGGAAGGACAGGGGCCTATGGCTACACCTTC. The chain combines TRBV14 with TRBJ1-2, with TRBD1 matching 9 bases. The germline CDR1 and CDR2 sequences are SGHDN and FVKESK. V lost 4 bases, J lost 4 bases, and 7 bases stayed unmatched. The CDR3 covers 15 residues.

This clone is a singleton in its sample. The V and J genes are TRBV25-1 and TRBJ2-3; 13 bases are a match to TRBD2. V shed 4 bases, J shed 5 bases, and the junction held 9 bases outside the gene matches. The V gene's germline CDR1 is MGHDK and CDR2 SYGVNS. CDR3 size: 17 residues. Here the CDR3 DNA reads TGTGCCAGCAGTGGGGGGGGGCGACTAGCGGGAGGAGATACGCAGTATTTT. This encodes CASSGGGRLAGGDTQYF.

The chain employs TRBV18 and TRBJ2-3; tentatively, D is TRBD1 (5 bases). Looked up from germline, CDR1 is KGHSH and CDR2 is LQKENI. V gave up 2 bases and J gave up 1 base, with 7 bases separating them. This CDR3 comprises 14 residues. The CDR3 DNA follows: TGTGCCAGCTCACCAGTCAGGGGCACAGATACGCAGTATTTT. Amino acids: CASSPVRGTDTQYF.